Listed below are T cell receptor beta chains from one sample, sequenced in a study of blood T cell repertoires in COVID-19. TCRdb's copy holds only in-frame clones and misses some; the assay was immunoSEQ multiplex PCR. The table has approximately 330,000 clones, roughly nine tenths seen once. Material for sequencing was PBMCs or T cells enriched from blood (not recorded which). Receptors originate from a woman between 25 and 40 years old who had recovered from COVID-19. Both conserved end residues are part of each CDR3. D genes are given only for firm matches. Some rows mark clone size as missing; the rest say once, few, many or name a class of expanded clone.

NA	NA	TRBV7-8	TRBJ1-1	TGTGCCAGCAGCTTAAACGCGGGAAAGAACACTGAAGCTTTCTTT	CASSLNAGKNTEAFF
once	NA	TRBV7-6	TRBJ2-1	TGTGCCAGCAGCTTGGGAGAAAAGTATGAGCAGTTCTTC	CASSLGEKYEQFF
NA	NA	TRBV7-9	TRBJ1-4	TGTGCCAGCAGCTTAAGGGGGACTAATGAAAAACTGTTTTTT	CASSLRGTNEKLFF
once	TRBD1	TRBV3-1/TRBV3-2	TRBJ1-5	TGTGCCAGCAGCGTCGGGACAGGGAATCAGCCCCAGCATTTT	CASSVGTGNQPQHF
NA	NA	TRBV4-3	TRBJ2-7	TGCGCCAGCAGCCAAGATCTGGCTAGCGTAAACTACGAGCAGTACTTC	CASSQDLASVNYEQYF
NA	TRBD2	TRBV3-1/TRBV3-2	TRBJ2-3	TGTGCCAGCACCCGGGTTGTGACCGGGACTAGCGGGGCTAGAGGCACAGATACGCAGTATTTT	CASTRVVTGTSGARGTDTQYF
NA	NA	TRBV23-1	TRBJ2-7	TGCGCCAGCAGTCAATCGTTTTCACAGAGCTACGAGCAGTACTTC	CASSQSFSQSYEQYF
NA	TRBD2	TRBV9	TRBJ2-1	TGTGCCAGCAGCGCTGCTGGCTGGACTAGCTCGTACAATGAGCAGTTCTTC	CASSAAGWTSSYNEQFF
NA	NA	TRBV2	TRBJ2-1	TGTGCCAGCAGCCGACAGGTTAGCTCCTACAATGAGCAGTTCTTC	CASSRQVSSYNEQFF
NA	TRBD2	TRBV29-1	TRBJ2-3	TGCAGCGCACAGGGGGCATTAGGACTAGCGGGAGTGGATACGCAGTATTTT	CSAQGALGLAGVDTQYF
NA	NA	TRBV7-9	TRBJ1-2	TGTGCCAGCAGCTTAAGGGGAGGGGATGGCTACACCTTC	CASSLRGGDGYTF
few	TRBD1	TRBV18	TRBJ1-1	TGTGCCAGCTCACCCTTCCACGGACAGGGGGGAACTGAAGCTTTCTTT	CASSPFHGQGGTEAFF
NA	NA	TRBV18	TRBJ2-7	TGTGCCAGCTCACCACTCTCCCCCTACGAGCAGTACTTC	CASSPLSPYEQYF
once	NA	TRBV28	TRBJ2-1	TGTGCCAGCAGTCCACTGACAAGGCAGTTCTTC	CASSPLTRQFF
NA	NA	TRBV7-9	TRBJ2-1	TGTGCCAGCAGCGTCGTACAGGGCTATGAGCAGTTCTTC	CASSVVQGYEQFF
once	TRBD1	TRBV7-7	TRBJ1-5	TGTGCTAGCAGACCGGGACAGGGGCCCTTTCGTCCCCAGCATTTT	CASRPGQGPFRPQHF
NA	NA	TRBV7-2	TRBJ2-5	TGTGCCAGCAGCTTAGTGTGGGGGCCAGAGACCCAGTACTTC	CASSLVWGPETQYF
NA	NA	TRBV7-9	TRBJ1-2	TGTGCCAGCAGCCCACGGACATTTAACAACTATGGCTACACCTTC	CASSPRTFNNYGYTF
NA	NA	TRBV6-4	TRBJ1-2	TGTGCCAGCAGTGACGGCGAGGCGGGGGTCGGCTATGGCTACACCTTC	CASSDGEAGVGYGYTF
NA	NA	TRBV23-1	TRBJ1-5	TGCGCCAGCCTTCCGCCCAGGGGCTATCAGCCCCAGCATTTT	CASLPPRGYQPQHF
NA	TRBD1	TRBV10-1	TRBJ1-2	TGCGCCAGCAGGGGACAGGGAGTGATCTATGGCTACACCTTC	CASRGQGVIYGYTF
NA	TRBD2	TRBV3-1/TRBV3-2	TRBJ2-2	TGTGCCAGCAGCCAAGAAGTTCTAGCGGGAGCAACCGGGGAGCTGTTTTTT	CASSQEVLAGATGELFF
NA	TRBD2	TRBV18	TRBJ2-3	TGTGCCAGCTCCTCTGGATCCGGACTAGCAGGTACAGATACGCAGTATTTT	CASSSGSGLAGTDTQYF
NA	TRBD1	TRBV28	TRBJ2-4	TGTGCCAGCAGCCCCGGGACAGGGCAACTAGCCAAAAACATTCAGTACTTC	CASSPGTGQLAKNIQYF
NA	TRBD1	TRBV19	TRBJ2-7	TGTGCCAGTAGTGACAGGGGAGCCTACGAGCAGTACTTC	CASSDRGAYEQYF
NA	TRBD2	TRBV4-1	TRBJ2-3	TGCGCCAGCAGCCGCAACACCTTCGGACTAGCGGGAATCACAGATACGCAGTATTTT	CASSRNTFGLAGITDTQYF